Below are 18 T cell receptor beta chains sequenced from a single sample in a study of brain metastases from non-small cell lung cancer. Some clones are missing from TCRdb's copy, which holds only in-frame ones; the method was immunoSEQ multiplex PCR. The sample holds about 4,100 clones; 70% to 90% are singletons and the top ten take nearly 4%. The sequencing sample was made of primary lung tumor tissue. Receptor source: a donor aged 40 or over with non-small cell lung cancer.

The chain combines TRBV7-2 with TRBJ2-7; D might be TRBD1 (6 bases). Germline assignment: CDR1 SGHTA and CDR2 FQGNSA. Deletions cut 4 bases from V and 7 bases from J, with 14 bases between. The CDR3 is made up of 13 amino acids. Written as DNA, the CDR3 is TGTGCCAGCAGCTCCCGGCGAGGACAGGAGCAGTACTTC. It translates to CASSSRRGQEQYF.

The CDR3 loop is CASSFTSGGAGELFF. The CDR3 DNA reads as TGTGCCAGCAGCTTTACGAGCGGGGGGGCCGGGGAGCTGTTTTTT. The chain carries TRBV7-2 and TRBJ2-2; 10 bases map to TRBD2. V was pared by 3 bases and J by 6 bases, with 4 bases of the junction left unmatched. Germline lookup yields CDR1 SGHTA and CDR2 FQGNSA. The CDR3 contains 15 residues.

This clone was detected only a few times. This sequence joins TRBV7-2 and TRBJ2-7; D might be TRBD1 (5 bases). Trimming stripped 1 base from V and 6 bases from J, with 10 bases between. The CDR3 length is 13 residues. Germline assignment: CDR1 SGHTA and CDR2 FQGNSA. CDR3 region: CASSLDPQGEQYF. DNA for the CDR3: TGTGCCAGCAGCTTAGACCCGCAGGGCGAGCAGTACTTC.

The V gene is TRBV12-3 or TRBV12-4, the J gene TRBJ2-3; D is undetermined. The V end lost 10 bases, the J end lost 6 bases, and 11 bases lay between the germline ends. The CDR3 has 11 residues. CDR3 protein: CATTPGDTQYF. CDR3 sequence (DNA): TGTGCCACGACCCCTGGGGATACGCAGTATTTT.

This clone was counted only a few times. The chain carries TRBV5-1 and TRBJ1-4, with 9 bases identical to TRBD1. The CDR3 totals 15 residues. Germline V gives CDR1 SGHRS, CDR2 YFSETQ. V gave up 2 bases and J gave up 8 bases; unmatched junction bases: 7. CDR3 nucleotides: TGCGCCAGCAGCTTTGGGACAGGGAGGGGCGAAAAACTGTTTTTT. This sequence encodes CASSFGTGRGEKLFF.

In nucleotides, the CDR3 is TGCAACGCCCTTCTTCCAGGGAGTTATGGCTACACCTTC. This gives the protein CNALLPGSYGYTF. V gene TRBV29-1 combines with J gene TRBJ1-2; TRBD1 is a possible D gene (5 bases). Germline CDR1 and CDR2: SQVTM and ANQGSEA. This CDR3 has 13 amino acids.

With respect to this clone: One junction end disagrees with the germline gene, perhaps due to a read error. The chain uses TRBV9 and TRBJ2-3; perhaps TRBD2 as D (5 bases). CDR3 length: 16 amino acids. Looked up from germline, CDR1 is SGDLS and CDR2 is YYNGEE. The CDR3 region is CASSVETGRYTDTQYF. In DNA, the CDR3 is TGTGCCAGCAGCGTAGAAACGGGGAGATACACAGATACGCAATATTTT. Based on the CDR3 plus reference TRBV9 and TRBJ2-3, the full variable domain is DSGVTQTPKHLITATGQRVTLRCSPRSGDLSVYWYQQSLDQGLQFLIQYYNGEERAKGNILERFSAQQFPDLHSELNLSSLELGDSALYFCASSVETGRYTDTQYFGPGTRLTVL.

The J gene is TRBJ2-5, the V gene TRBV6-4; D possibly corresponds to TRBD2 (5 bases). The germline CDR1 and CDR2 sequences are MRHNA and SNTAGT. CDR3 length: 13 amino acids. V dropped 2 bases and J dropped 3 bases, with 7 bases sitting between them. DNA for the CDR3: TGTGCCAGCAGTGACCAGGAGGAAGAGACCCAGTACTTC. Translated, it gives CASSDQEEETQYF.

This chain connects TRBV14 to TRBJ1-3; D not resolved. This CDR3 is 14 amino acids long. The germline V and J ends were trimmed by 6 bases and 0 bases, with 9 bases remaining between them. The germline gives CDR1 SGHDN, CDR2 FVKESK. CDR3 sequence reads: CASSLGHSGNTIYF. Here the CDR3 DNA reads TGTGCCAGCAGTTTAGGCCACTCTGGAAACACCATATATTTT.

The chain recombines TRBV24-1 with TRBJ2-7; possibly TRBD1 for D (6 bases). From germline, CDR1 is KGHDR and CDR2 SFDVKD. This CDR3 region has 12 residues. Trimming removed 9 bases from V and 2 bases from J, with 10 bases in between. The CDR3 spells CATAGTTYEQYF. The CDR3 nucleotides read TGTGCCACCGCAGGGACAACCTACGAGCAGTACTTC.

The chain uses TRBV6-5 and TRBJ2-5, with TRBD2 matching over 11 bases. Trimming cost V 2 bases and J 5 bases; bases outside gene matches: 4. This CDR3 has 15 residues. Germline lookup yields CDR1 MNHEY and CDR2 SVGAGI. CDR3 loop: CASSYGTSGSETQYF. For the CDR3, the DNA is TGTGCCAGCAGTTACGGGACTAGCGGTTCGGAGACCCAGTACTTC.

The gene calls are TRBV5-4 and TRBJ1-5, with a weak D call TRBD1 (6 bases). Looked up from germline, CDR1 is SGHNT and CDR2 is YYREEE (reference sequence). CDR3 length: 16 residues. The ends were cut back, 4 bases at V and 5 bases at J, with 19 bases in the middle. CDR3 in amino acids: CASSHGGALPYQPQHF. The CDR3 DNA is TGTGCCAGCAGCCACGGGGGGGCTCTTCCCTATCAGCCCCAGCATTTT. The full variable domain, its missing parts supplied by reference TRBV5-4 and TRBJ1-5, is ETGVTQSPTHLIKTRGQQVTLRCSSQSGHNTVSWYQQALGQGPQFIFQYYREEENGRGNFPPRFSGLQFPNYSSELNVNALELDDSALYLCASSHGGALPYQPQHFGDGTRLSIL.

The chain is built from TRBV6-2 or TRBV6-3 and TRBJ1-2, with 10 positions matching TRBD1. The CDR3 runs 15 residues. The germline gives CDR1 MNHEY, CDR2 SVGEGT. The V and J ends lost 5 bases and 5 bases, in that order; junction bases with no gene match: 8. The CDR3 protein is CASSPGDRGVYGYTF. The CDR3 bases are TGTGCCAGCAGTCCCGGGGACAGGGGAGTATATGGCTACACCTTC.

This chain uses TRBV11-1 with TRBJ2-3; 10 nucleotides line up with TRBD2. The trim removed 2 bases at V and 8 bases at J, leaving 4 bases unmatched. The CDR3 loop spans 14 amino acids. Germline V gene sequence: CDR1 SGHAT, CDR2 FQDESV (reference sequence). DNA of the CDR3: TGTGCCAGCAGCTTAAGCGGGGGGGCCGTTACGCAGTATTTT. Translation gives CASSLSGGAVTQYF.

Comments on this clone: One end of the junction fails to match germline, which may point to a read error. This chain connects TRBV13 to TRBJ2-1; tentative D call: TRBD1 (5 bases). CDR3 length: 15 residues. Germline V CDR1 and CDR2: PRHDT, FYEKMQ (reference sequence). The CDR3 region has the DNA TGTGCCAGCAACTTAGGGGTCGGGCTGAACAATGAGCAGTTCTTC. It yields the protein CASNLGVGLNNEQFF. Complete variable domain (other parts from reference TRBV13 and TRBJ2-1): AAGVIQSPRHLIKEKRETATLKCYPIPRHDTVYWYQQGPGQDPQFLISFYEKMQSDKGSIPDRFSAQQFSDYHSELNMSSLELGDSALYFCASNLGVGLNNEQFFGPGTRLTVL.

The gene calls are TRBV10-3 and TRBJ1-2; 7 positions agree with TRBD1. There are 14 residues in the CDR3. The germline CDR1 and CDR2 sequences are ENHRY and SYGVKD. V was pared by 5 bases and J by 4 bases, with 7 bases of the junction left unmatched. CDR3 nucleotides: TGTGCCATCAGTCCTTTTGACAGGGTCTATGGCTACACCTTC. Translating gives CAISPFDRVYGYTF.

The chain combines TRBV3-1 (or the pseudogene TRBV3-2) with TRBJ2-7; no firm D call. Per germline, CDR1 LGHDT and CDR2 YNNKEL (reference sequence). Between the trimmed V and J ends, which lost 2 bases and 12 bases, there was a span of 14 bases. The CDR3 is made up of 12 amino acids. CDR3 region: CASSQTDSHRYF. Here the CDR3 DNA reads TGTGCCAGCAGCCAAACCGACTCTCATCGGTACTTC.

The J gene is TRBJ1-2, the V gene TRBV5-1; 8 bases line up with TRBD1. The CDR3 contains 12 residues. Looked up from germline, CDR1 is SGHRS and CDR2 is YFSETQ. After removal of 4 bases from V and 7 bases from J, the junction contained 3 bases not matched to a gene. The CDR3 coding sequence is TGCGCCAGCAGCATTGGACAGGGTGGCTACACCTTC. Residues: CASSIGQGGYTF.